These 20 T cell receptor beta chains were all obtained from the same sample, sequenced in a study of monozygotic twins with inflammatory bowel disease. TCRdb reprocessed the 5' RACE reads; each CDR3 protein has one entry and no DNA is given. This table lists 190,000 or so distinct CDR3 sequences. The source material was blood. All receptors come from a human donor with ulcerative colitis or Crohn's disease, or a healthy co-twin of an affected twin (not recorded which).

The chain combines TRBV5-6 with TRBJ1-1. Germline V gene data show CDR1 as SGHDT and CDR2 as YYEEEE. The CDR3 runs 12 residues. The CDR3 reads CASSLFLNEAFF.

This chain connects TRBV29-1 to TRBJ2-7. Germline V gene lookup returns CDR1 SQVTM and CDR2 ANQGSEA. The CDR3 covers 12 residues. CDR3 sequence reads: CSVEGVTYEQYF.

This CDR3 reads CASSSSTGERGGYTF. The chain joins TRBV11-2 to TRBJ1-2; TCRdb's assignment of TRBD1 cannot be checked, as there is no DNA. Per germline, CDR1 SGHAT and CDR2 FQNNGV. The CDR3 covers 15 residues.

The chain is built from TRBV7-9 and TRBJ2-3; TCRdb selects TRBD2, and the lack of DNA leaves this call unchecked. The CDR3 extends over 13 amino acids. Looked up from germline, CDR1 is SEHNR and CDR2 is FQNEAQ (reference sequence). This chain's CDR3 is CASSSLPGDTQYF. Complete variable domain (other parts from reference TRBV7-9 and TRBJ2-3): DTGVSQNPRHKITKRGQNVTFRCDPISEHNRLYWYRQTLGQGPEFLTYFQNEAQLEKSRLLSDRFSAERPKGSFSTLEIQRTEQGDSAMYLCASSSLPGDTQYFGPGTRLTVL.

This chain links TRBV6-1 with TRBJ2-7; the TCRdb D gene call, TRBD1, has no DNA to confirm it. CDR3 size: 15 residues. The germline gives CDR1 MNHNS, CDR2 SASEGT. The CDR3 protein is CASRIHRDRVSEQYF.

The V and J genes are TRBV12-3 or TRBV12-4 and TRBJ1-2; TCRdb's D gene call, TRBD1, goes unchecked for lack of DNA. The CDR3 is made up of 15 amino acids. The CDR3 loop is CASRRTWDRNYGYTF.

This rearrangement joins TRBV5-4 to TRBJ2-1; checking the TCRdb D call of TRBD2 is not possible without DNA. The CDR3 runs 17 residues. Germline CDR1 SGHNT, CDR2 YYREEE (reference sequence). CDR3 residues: CASSLGRGAAGYNEQFF. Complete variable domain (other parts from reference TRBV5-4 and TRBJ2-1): ETGVTQSPTHLIKTRGQQVTLRCSSQSGHNTVSWYQQALGQGPQFIFQYYREEENGRGNFPPRFSGLQFPNYSSELNVNALELDDSALYLCASSLGRGAAGYNEQFFGPGTRLTVL.

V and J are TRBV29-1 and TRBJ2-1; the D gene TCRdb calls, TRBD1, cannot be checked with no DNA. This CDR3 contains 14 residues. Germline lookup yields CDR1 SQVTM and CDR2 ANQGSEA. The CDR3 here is CSVGTGRRKNEQFF.

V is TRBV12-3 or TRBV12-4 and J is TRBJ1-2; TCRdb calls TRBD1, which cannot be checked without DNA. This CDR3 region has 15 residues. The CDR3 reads CASSKTDFHFYGYTF.

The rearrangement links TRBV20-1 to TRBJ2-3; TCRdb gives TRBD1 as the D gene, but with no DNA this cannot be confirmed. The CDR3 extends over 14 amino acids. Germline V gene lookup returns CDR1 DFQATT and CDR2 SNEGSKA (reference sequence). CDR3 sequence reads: CSARGGGGTDTQYF.

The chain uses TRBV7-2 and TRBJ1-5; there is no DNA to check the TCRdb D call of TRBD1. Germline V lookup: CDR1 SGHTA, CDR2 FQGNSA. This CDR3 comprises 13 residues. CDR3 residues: CASSHRGSGTQHF.

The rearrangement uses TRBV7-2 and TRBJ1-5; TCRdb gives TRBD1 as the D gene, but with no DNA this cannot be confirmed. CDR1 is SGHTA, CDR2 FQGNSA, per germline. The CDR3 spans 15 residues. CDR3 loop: CASSRTGTSNQPQHF.

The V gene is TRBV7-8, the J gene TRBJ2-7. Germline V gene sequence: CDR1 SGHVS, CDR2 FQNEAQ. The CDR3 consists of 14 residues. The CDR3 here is CASSDGRYSYEQYF.

CDR3 region: CASSWDGYFEAFF. The chain combines TRBV5-1 with TRBJ1-1. CDR3 size: 13 residues. Germline values: CDR1 SGHRS, CDR2 YFSETQ.

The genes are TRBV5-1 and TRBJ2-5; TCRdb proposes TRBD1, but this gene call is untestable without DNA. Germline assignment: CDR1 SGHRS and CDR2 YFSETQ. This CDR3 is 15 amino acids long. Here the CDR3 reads CASSPWGQFEETQYF.

The CDR3 protein is CASRTDRLNQPQHF. The rearrangement links TRBV2 to TRBJ1-5; TCRdb calls TRBD1, which cannot be checked without DNA. The CDR3 sequence is 14 residues long. Germline V CDR1 and CDR2: SNHLY, FYNNEI.

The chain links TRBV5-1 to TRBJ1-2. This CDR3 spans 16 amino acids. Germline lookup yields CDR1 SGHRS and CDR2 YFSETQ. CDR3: CASSLLHPNTNYGYTF.

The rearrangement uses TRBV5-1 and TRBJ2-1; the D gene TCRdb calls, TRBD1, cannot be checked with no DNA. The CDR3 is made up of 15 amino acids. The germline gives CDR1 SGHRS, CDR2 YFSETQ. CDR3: CASSYLGGPYNEQFF.

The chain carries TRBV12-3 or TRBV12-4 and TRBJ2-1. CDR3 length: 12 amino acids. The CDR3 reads CASSSLGNEQFF.

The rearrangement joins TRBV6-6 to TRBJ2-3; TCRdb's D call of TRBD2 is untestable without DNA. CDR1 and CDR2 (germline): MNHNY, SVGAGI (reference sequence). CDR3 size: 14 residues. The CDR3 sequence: CASSSFSGTDTQYF.